These T cell receptor beta chains were read from a single sample in a study of OX40 agonist ivuxolimab in advanced cancers. Generated by immunoSEQ multiplex PCR, the TCRdb table keeps only in-frame clones and is missing some. Among around 79,000 clones listed, 88% were seen once. This sample comprised CD4+ or CD8+ T cells sorted from blood, obtained in a trial of the OX40 agonist ivuxolimab. The receptors here all came from an adult with an advanced solid tumor such as melanoma, head and neck, liver or kidney cancer. The CDR3 runs from the conserved cysteine through the conserved F or W. The D gene is left open where the match is weak. The size entry is marked missing in some rows and otherwise reads once, few, many or a size class.

clone_size d_call j_call v_call cdr3_nt cdr3_aa
- - TRBJ1-4 TRBV5-6 TGTGCCAGCAGCGTCGGGACGGCAGAAAAACTGTTTTTT CASSVGTAEKLFF
- TRBD1 TRBJ1-5 TRBV18 TGTGCCAGCTCACGACAGGGGGGAGTCAATCAGCCCCAGCATTTT CASSRQGGVNQPQHF
- - TRBJ2-1 TRBV5-4 TGTGCCAGCAGCCTCGGGGGTCGAAGCTCCTACAATGAGCAGTTCTTC CASSLGGRSSYNEQFF
once TRBD1 TRBJ1-1 TRBV6-5 TGTGCCAGCAGTTACGGACAGGGTTCGGGCACTGAAGCTTTCTTT CASSYGQGSGTEAFF
- TRBD1 TRBJ2-7 TRBV5-1 TGCGCCAGCAGCCTTTACCAGGGGGCCTACGAGCAGTACTTC CASSLYQGAYEQYF
once - TRBJ2-5 TRBV5-4 TGTGCCAGCAGCTTTGACCGGGACGGCGAACGGTACTTC CASSFDRDGERYF
- - TRBJ1-1 TRBV5-1 TGCGCCAGCAGCTTGGCCGGATTAGGGGTCACTGAAGCTTTCTTT CASSLAGLGVTEAFF
- - TRBJ2-5 TRBV6-5 TGTGCCAGCACCCTGAGGGGCCGTCCTCAAGAGACCCAGTACTTC CASTLRGRPQETQYF
once - TRBJ1-4 TRBV28 TGTGCCAGCAGCCCGACGGGAAGGGAGGGAGAAAAACTGTTTTTT CASSPTGREGEKLFF
- TRBD2 TRBJ2-7 TRBV30 TGTGCCTGGACTAGCGGGAGGGGGCGCGAGCAGTACTTC CAWTSGRGREQYF
- - TRBJ2-2 TRBV5-5 TGTGCCAGCAGCTTGCAAGCCAGCAACACCGGGGAGCTGTTTTTT CASSLQASNTGELFF
- TRBD2 TRBJ2-7 TRBV30 TGTGCCTGGTCAACTAGCGGGAGTACCTACGAGCAGTACTTC CAWSTSGSTYEQYF
- TRBD1 TRBJ2-3 TRBV5-6 TGTGCCAGCAGTCCTACAGGGGCCGATACGCAGTATTTT CASSPTGADTQYF
- TRBD2 TRBJ2-3 TRBV18 TGTGCCAGCTCACCACTCCTAATGGGCGGGAGTGCAGATACGCAGTATTTT CASSPLLMGGSADTQYF
once TRBD2 TRBJ2-2 TRBV6-5 TGTGCCAGCAGTTACACTAGCGGGAGAGTCACCGGGGAGCTGTTTTTT CASSYTSGRVTGELFF
- TRBD1 TRBJ1-5 TRBV16 TGTGCCAGCAGCCCCGGACAGGGCGGGAATCAGCCCCAGCATTTT CASSPGQGGNQPQHF
- - TRBJ1-3 TRBV4-2 TGTGCCAGCAGCCAACGTCCAGCACAGTCTGGAAACACCATATATTTT CASSQRPAQSGNTIYF
- - TRBJ2-3 TRBV5-4 TGTGCCAGCAGCTTTGACTTAGTCACAGATACGCAGTATTTT CASSFDLVTDTQYF
- - TRBJ2-4 TRBV6-1 TGTGCCAGCAGTGAACGAGAGATCTTACTTCAGTACTTC CASSEREILLQYF
- TRBD2 TRBJ2-1 TRBV4-2 TGTGCCAGCAGCCTGGTGAGCGGGAGGGCCTCCTACAATGAGCAGTTCTTC CASSLVSGRASYNEQFF
- - TRBJ1-6 TRBV28 TGTGCCAGCACCATAGGACCGCTTGGGTCACCCCTCCACTTT CASTIGPLGSPLHF
- TRBD1 TRBJ1-6 TRBV5-6 TGTGCCAGCAGCGCTGACAGGGGCAGTTCACCCCTCCACTTT CASSADRGSSPLHF
few - TRBJ2-6 TRBV28 TGTGCCAGCAGTGGACAGCACTCTGGGGCCAACGTCCTGACTTTC CASSGQHSGANVLTF
- TRBD2 TRBJ2-3 TRBV28 TGTGCCAGCAGTACCCAAGCGGGGGGGATTTCAGATACGCAGTATTTT CASSTQAGGISDTQYF
- TRBD1 TRBJ1-1 TRBV2 TGTGCCAGCAGATTAGGCAGGGGGCAAGCTTTCTTT CASRLGRGQAFF
- TRBD1 TRBJ2-3 TRBV5-6 TGTGCCAGCAGCACCCGGGACAGGGGATTCGCAGATACGCAGTATTTT CASSTRDRGFADTQYF
- - TRBJ1-5 TRBV19 TGTGCCAGTAGTATAGGGAGAGGAGGGATAAATAGCAATCAGCCCCAGCATTTT CASSIGRGGINSNQPQHF
once TRBD1 TRBJ1-1 TRBV30 TGTGCCTGGAGTCCCCACGGGACAGGTCCTTTCTTT CAWSPHGTGPFF
- - TRBJ1-2 TRBV28 TGTGCCAGCCTTATACCCGGGAAAAACTATGGCTACACCTTC CASLIPGKNYGYTF
- TRBD1 TRBJ1-5 TRBV7-8 TGTGCCAGCAGCTTAGTGGGCGGGCAGGGGGCGATTCAGCCCCAGCATTTT CASSLVGGQGAIQPQHF
- TRBD2 TRBJ2-4 TRBV7-9 TGTGCCAGCAGCTCCGCGGGCGGGGGGGCCAAAAACATTCAGTACTTC CASSSAGGGAKNIQYF
- - TRBJ2-7 TRBV28 TGTGCCAGCAGTACTACAGCGTCTGCCTCCTACGAGCAGTACTTC CASSTTASASYEQYF
- TRBD2 TRBJ2-7 TRBV4-2 TGTGCCAGCAGCCAAGGGGTACTAGCGGGGGGCCAAAGCTCCTACGAGCAGTACTTC CASSQGVLAGGQSSYEQYF
- - TRBJ2-3 TRBV14 TGTGCCAGCAGACCACCGGGACGGAGCACAGATACGCAGTATTTT CASRPPGRSTDTQYF
- - TRBJ2-2 TRBV7-3 TGTGCCAGCAGCCCATCCCCGAACACCGGGGAGCTGTTTTTT CASSPSPNTGELFF
- - TRBJ1-1 TRBV9 TGTGCCAGCAGCGCAAAACAGGGATACACTGAAGCTTTCTTT CASSAKQGYTEAFF
- - TRBJ2-7 TRBV6-1 TGTGCCAGCGGCACAGAGCAGTACTTC CASGTEQYF
- TRBD1 TRBJ2-5 TRBV5-1 TGCGCCAGCAGCTTGGTCCCACAGGGGGCGGAAGAGACCCAGTACTTC CASSLVPQGAEETQYF
- - TRBJ1-5 TRBV1 TGCACCAGCAGCCAAGATCACCCGGGACAGGGAGATCAGCCCCAGCATTTT CTSSQDHPGQGDQPQHF